This T cell receptor beta chain comes out of a study of cytomegalovirus exposure and HLA in healthy donors. This clone appeared a few times. Its antigen is as yet unknown. Study-level results: It emerged from a later analysis that several of the most significant clusters appeared to be linked to common viral pathogens. An observed cluster of highly shared sequence variants was recorded as a likely sequencing artifact.

Germline CDR1 SGHRS, CDR2 YFSETQ. The CDR3 runs to 16 residues. Trimming stripped 4 bases from V and 0 bases from J, with 16 bases between. The PCR contained 60 Vbeta and 13 Jbeta primers. In the authors' methods: A later analysis counted around 80 million unique TCR beta chains, about 11 million shared. Some clones are missing from TCRdb's copy, which holds only in-frame ones; the method was immunoSEQ multiplex PCR. The V and J calls and clone size come from that table; D and trimming were worked out from the DNA. The sample records 95,000 to 150,000 clones, about 15% being singletons. Sequences were obtained from PBMCs. The chain recombines TRBV5-1 with TRBJ1-1; tentatively, D is TRBD1 (5 bases). The clonotype comes from a female donor in good health and CMV-seropositive. CDR3 region: CASSPTPGGLNTEAFF. CDR3 DNA: TGCGCCAGCAGCCCCACCCCGGGGGGATTGAACACTGAAGCTTTCTTT.